These 3 T cell receptor beta chains originate from one sample sequenced in a study of blood T cell repertoires in COVID-19. TCRdb's table, derived via immunoSEQ multiplex PCR, lists solely in-frame clones and lacks some. Among approximately 92,000 clones listed, roughly 70% were seen once. Material for sequencing was peripheral blood. These TCRs come from a woman in her fifties or sixties in a cohort sampled during active or convalescent COVID-19.

The chain employs TRBV28 and TRBJ1-5; D is ambiguous. Germline V lookup: CDR1 MDHEN, CDR2 SYDVKM. V was pared by 1 base and J by 1 base, with 5 bases between. The CDR3 loop spans 14 amino acids. The CDR3 DNA reads TGTGCCAGCAGTTTATACGAGAGCAATCAGCCCCAGCATTTT. It codes for CASSLYESNQPQHF. Full variable domain (remainder filled in from reference TRBV28 and TRBJ1-5): DVKVTQSSRYLVKRTGEKVFLECVQDMDHENMFWYRQDPGLGLRLIYFSYDVKMKEKGDIPEGYSVSREKKERFSLILESASTNQTSMYLCASSLYESNQPQHFGDGTRLSIL.

The chain has TRBV12-5 and TRBJ2-2; no clear D gene. In germline, CDR1 is LGHNT, CDR2 FRNRAP. V shed 1 base and J shed 1 base, with 13 bases lying between them. The CDR3 length is 17 residues. The chain's CDR3 is CASGLDGSFQNTGELFF. The CDR3 nucleotides are TGTGCTAGTGGTTTGGACGGTTCATTCCAGAACACCGGGGAGCTGTTTTTT.

Only a few counts were recorded for this clone. The chain carries TRBV6-1 and TRBJ1-3, with unresolved D. The V end lost 3 bases, the J end lost 0 bases, and 9 bases lay between the germline ends. The CDR3 runs 15 residues. In germline, CDR1 is MNHNS, CDR2 SASEGT. CDR3 amino acids: CASSDATLSGNTIYF. The CDR3 coding sequence is TGTGCCAGCAGTGACGCCACTCTCTCTGGAAACACCATATATTTT.